Below, 5 T cell receptor beta chains from the same sample are listed, as sequenced in a study of early T cells in non-severe SARS-CoV-2 infection. TCRdb passed the 5' RACE reads through MiXCR, listing each CDR3 protein once. The sample records some 71,000 distinct CDR3 sequences, about 13% being singletons. Sequencing used whole blood. Receptors originate from an adult who was a healthcare worker with PCR-confirmed SARS-CoV-2 infection or an uninfected control (not recorded which).

V usage is TRBV4-2 and J usage is TRBJ2-7; a possible D gene is TRBD2 (6 bases). CDR1 is LGHNA and CDR2 is YNFKEQ in the germline V gene. Between the trimmed V and J ends, which lost 0 bases and 7 bases, there was a span of 10 bases. The CDR3 spans 13 residues. DNA of the CDR3: TGTGCCAGCAGCCAAGATATAGCGGAGGAGCAGTACTTC. Its translation is CASSQDIAEEQYF.

The table lists this clonotype with many counts. V gene TRBV4-3 combines with J gene TRBJ1-5, with a weak D call TRBD1 (6 bases). Germline lookup yields CDR1 LGHNA and CDR2 YSLEER. V lost 0 bases and J lost 0, with 15 bases in between. This CDR3 comprises 18 residues. For the CDR3, the DNA is TGCGCCAGCAGCCAAGATTTAGGGGGTGGTTATAGCAATCAGCCCCAGCATTTT. It is translated as CASSQDLGGGYSNQPQHF.

The J gene is TRBJ2-1, the V gene TRBV3-1, with 7 nucleotides matching TRBD1. Germline lookup yields CDR1 LGHDT and CDR2 YNNKEL (reference sequence). The length of the CDR3 is 15 residues. The trim removed 0 bases at V and 7 bases at J, leaving 6 bases unmatched. The CDR3 here is CASSQEGQHNNEQFF. The CDR3 DNA reads as TGTGCCAGCAGCCAAGAGGGACAGCACAATAATGAGCAGTTCTTC.

A single count supports this clonotype. The chain links TRBV4-2 to TRBJ1-3, with 10 bases lining up with TRBD1. Germline V lookup: CDR1 LGHNA, CDR2 YNFKEQ. The J segment lost 2 bases and the V segment lost 4 bases, leaving 5 bases of the junction unmatched. This CDR3 is built from 16 residues. The CDR3 region is CASSPAGQGAGNTIYF. Written as DNA, the CDR3 is TGTGCCAGCAGCCCAGCTGGACAGGGGGCTGGAAACACCATATATTTT.

This rearrangement joins TRBV6-6 to TRBJ2-7; D is uncertain. Trimming removed 0 bases from V and 2 bases from J, with 14 bases in between. This CDR3 is built from 16 residues. Germline V gene data show CDR1 as MNHNY and CDR2 as SVGAGI (reference sequence). CDR3 nucleotide sequence: TGTGCCAGCAGTTACTCGACGGAGCAGATAACCTACGAGCAGTACTTC. This codes for CASSYSTEQITYEQYF.